These 24 T cell receptor beta chains share one sample of origin, sequenced in a study of shared clonotypes between healthy human individuals. Profiling relied on immunoSEQ multiplex PCR, and the TCRdb table lists in-frame clones only, not all of them. The data show over a million clones, with more than 60% seen just once and approximately 1.5% held by the top ten. Sequencing was performed on memory CD4+ T cells sorted from blood. The subset: CD45RA-negative fraction. These receptors were taken from a man aged 18 to 30 in good health.

This chain connects TRBV4-1 to TRBJ1-5, with 7 bases aligning to TRBD1. The CDR3 runs to 14 residues. In germline, CDR1 is MGHRA, CDR2 YSYEKL. After removal of 4 bases from V and 7 bases from J, the junction contained 7 bases not matched to a gene. For the CDR3, the DNA is TGCGCCAGCAGCCCTGAGACAGGGTCGCAGCCCCAGCATTTT. Its protein is CASSPETGSQPQHF.

Points on this clone: The junction shows a germline mismatch at one end, possibly a read error. The V gene is TRBV7-7, the J gene TRBJ2-7, with D perhaps TRBD1 (6 bases). This CDR3 is 13 amino acids long. CDR1 and CDR2 from the germline V gene are SSHAT and FNYEAQ (reference sequence). The CDR3, as DNA: TGTGCTAGCAGCTTAGAACAGGGCCACGAGCAGTACTTC. Amino acids: CASSLEQGHEQYF.

This clone was observed once. A junction boundary mismatches the germline segment, possibly from a read error. The chain recombines TRBV2 with TRBJ1-6, with TRBD1 matching 12 bases. Germline CDR1 reads SNHLY; CDR2 reads FYNNEI. The CDR3 sequence is 14 residues long. CDR3 in DNA: TGTGCCAGCGGTGAGGGGACAGGGGGCCTAACCCTCCACTTT. Amino acid sequence: CASGEGTGGLTLHF.

This chain links TRBV6-1 with TRBJ2-5; the D is unclear. CDR3 length: 14 residues. Deletions cut 0 bases from V and 6 bases from J, with 11 bases between. Germline CDR1 reads MNHNS; CDR2 reads SASEGT. The chain's CDR3 is CASSEAIARQTQYF. The CDR3 bases are TGTGCCAGCAGTGAAGCGATAGCTCGACAGACCCAGTACTTC.

This clone is a singleton in its sample. The J gene is TRBJ1-2, the V gene TRBV7-2; tentative D call: TRBD1 (5 bases). The CDR3 extends over 14 amino acids. Between the trimmed V and J ends, which lost 5 bases and 9 bases, there was a span of 19 bases. Germline CDR1 is SGHTA and CDR2 is FQGNSA. CDR3 sequence reads: CASSKGWTPVSYTF. CDR3 nucleotide sequence: TGTGCCAGCAGCAAGGGGTGGACTCCCGTGAGCTACACCTTC.

The gene calls are TRBV5-1 and TRBJ2-2; TRBD1 matches at 7 bases. The length of the CDR3 is 14 residues. In germline, CDR1 is SGHRS, CDR2 YFSETQ. V lost 5 bases, J lost 3 bases, and 4 bases stayed unmatched. CDR3: CASSGTADTGELFF. For the CDR3, the DNA is TGCGCCAGCAGTGGGACAGCCGACACCGGGGAGCTGTTTTTT.

The chain links TRBV28 to TRBJ1-1, with TRBD1 as a possible D gene (5 bases). V was cut by 7 bases and J by 10 bases, with 13 bases left in between. Germline V gives CDR1 MDHEN, CDR2 SYDVKM. CDR3 length equals 11 residues. The CDR3 DNA sequence: TGTGCCAGCAAGGCAGGGTCAGGAGCTTTCTTT. Its protein product is CASKAGSGAFF.

This clone occurred once. The chain joins TRBV6-5 to TRBJ1-6; tentative D call: TRBD1 (5 bases). The CDR3 runs to 16 residues. V was cut by 2 bases and J by 8 bases, with 16 bases left in between. CDR1 MNHEY and CDR2 SVGAGI come from the germline V gene. CDR3 amino acids: CASSYDLWGEHSPLHF. CDR3 nucleotide sequence: TGTGCCAGCAGTTACGACCTCTGGGGGGAACATTCACCCCTCCACTTT.

The chain recombines TRBV18 with TRBJ2-5; TRBD1 might be the D (5 bases). The germline gives CDR1 KGHSH, CDR2 LQKENI. The V and J ends lost 5 bases and 2 bases respectively, with 9 bases between them. The CDR3 runs 13 residues. The CDR3 sequence: CASSDSIQETQYF. Written as DNA, the CDR3 is TGTGCCAGCTCAGACAGTATTCAAGAGACCCAGTACTTC. The whole variable domain, remainder taken from reference TRBV18 and TRBJ2-5, is NAGVMQNPRHLVRRRGQEARLRCSPMKGHSHVYWYRQLPEEGLKFMVYLQKENIIDESGMPKERFSAEFPKEGPSILRIQQVVRGDSAAYFCASSDSIQETQYFGPGTRLLVL.

The chain uses TRBV27 and TRBJ2-7; 7 bases fit TRBD1. The CDR3 is 14 amino acids. V trimming: 4 bases; J trimming: 7 bases; junction bases outside the gene matches: 10. Germline V gene lookup returns CDR1 MNHEY and CDR2 SMNVEV (reference sequence). CDR3 DNA sequence: TGTGCCAGCAGTTCTTCAGGGGGTCCGAGGGAGCAGTACTTC. Protein: CASSSSGGPREQYF.

A few counts support this clone. V and J are TRBV19 and TRBJ2-5, with D maybe TRBD1 (5 bases). Trimming shortened V by 3 bases and J by 2 bases, and 13 bases separated the two germline ends. The CDR3 is made up of 15 amino acids. Germline CDR1 and CDR2: LNHDA and SQIVND (reference sequence). The CDR3, as DNA: TGTGCCAGTAGTATGGGTCGACGGACACAAGAGACCCAGTACTTC. It specifies CASSMGRRTQETQYF.

The chain carries TRBV5-4 and TRBJ1-2; TRBD1 agrees at 7 bases. In germline, CDR1 is SGHNT, CDR2 YYREEE (reference sequence). This CDR3 is built from 13 residues. The J segment lost 4 bases and the V segment lost 1 base, leaving 1 base of the junction unmatched. The chain's CDR3 is CASSLPGGYGYTF. The CDR3 DNA follows: TGTGCCAGCAGCTTGCCAGGGGGCTATGGCTACACCTTC.

The chain combines TRBV6-5 with TRBJ1-1; D gene unclear. Trimming shortened V by 4 bases and J by 6 bases, and 12 bases separated the two germline ends. The CDR3 is 13 residues long. Per the germline V gene, CDR1 is MNHEY and CDR2 is SVGAGI. The CDR3 nucleotides read TGTGCCAGCAGTTTTCTGGGTGCTGCTGAAGCTTTCTTT. This translates into CASSFLGAAEAFF.

The V call is TRBV6-5, the J call TRBJ2-5; D is tentatively TRBD1 or TRBD2 (7 bases each). Germline V gives CDR1 MNHEY, CDR2 SVGAGI. The CDR3 is made up of 16 amino acids. Trimming removed 2 bases from V and 1 base from J, with 14 bases in between. This chain's CDR3 is CASSYRQGGGQETQYF. CDR3 DNA: TGTGCCAGCAGTTACCGACAGGGAGGGGGCCAAGAGACCCAGTACTTC.

The chain links TRBV19 to TRBJ2-1, with 7 bases aligning to TRBD2. The CDR3 contains 15 residues. The V and J ends lost 1 base and 8 bases, in that order; junction bases with no gene match: 8. Germline CDR1 is LNHDA and CDR2 is SQIVND (reference sequence). The CDR3 region has the DNA TGTGCCAGTAGTATAGCTAGCGGTGCCGTGGATGAGCAGTTCTTC. It specifies CASSIASGAVDEQFF.

V is TRBV19 and J is TRBJ2-5; 9 nucleotides match TRBD1. The CDR3 length is 16 residues. The J segment lost 7 bases and the V segment lost 1 base, leaving 10 bases of the junction unmatched. Germline V gene sequence: CDR1 LNHDA, CDR2 SQIVND (reference sequence). The chain's CDR3 is CASSIGQGGPRGTQYF. As DNA, the CDR3 is TGTGCCAGTAGTATAGGACAGGGGGGACCTCGTGGGACCCAGTACTTC.

Comment on this clone: This may arise from a read error, as a much more abundant clone is one base away. The sample holds other DNA sequences that translate to the same CDR3. The rearrangement joins TRBV11-2 to TRBJ2-5, with D possibly TRBD2 on 6 matching bases. Looked up from germline, CDR1 is SGHAT and CDR2 is FQNNGV. V dropped 5 bases and J dropped 1 base, with 8 bases sitting between them. The CDR3 spans 13 residues. The CDR3 nucleotides read TGTGCCAGCAGCCCGGGACTCCAAGAGACCCAGTACTTC. This sequence encodes CASSPGLQETQYF.

This rearrangement joins TRBV5-1 to TRBJ1-1; the match to TRBD1 covers 7 bases. The V gene's germline CDR1 is SGHRS and CDR2 YFSETQ. The CDR3 spans 15 residues. Unmatched junction bases numbered 11, after V lost 4 bases and J lost 5 bases. The CDR3 is CASSRSPGTETEAFF. The CDR3 DNA sequence: TGCGCCAGCAGCCGCTCCCCCGGGACAGAAACTGAAGCTTTCTTT.

The genes are TRBV5-1 and TRBJ1-1, with 10 bases lining up with TRBD1. CDR1 and CDR2 (germline): SGHRS, YFSETQ. V lost 4 bases, J lost 4 bases, and 4 bases stayed unmatched. The length of the CDR3 is 14 residues. The CDR3 DNA reads TGCGCCAGCAGCGACCGACAGGGGGCCACTGAAGCTTTCTTT. As protein: CASSDRQGATEAFF.

V gene TRBV30 combines with J gene TRBJ2-2, with TRBD2 matching 7 bases. CDR1 GTSNPN and CDR2 SVGIG come from the germline V gene (reference sequence). CDR3 length: 17 amino acids. Trimming took 1 base from V and 0 from J; bases not matched to a gene: 8. The CDR3 DNA reads as TGTGCCTGGAGTGAGGGACTACTGCTCGCGAACACCGGGGAGCTGTTTTTT. As protein: CAWSEGLLLANTGELFF.

This clone was picked up a small number of times. The chain uses TRBV4-3 and TRBJ2-3; the D gene is possibly TRBD2 (6 bases). CDR3 size: 15 residues. V lost 1 base to trimming and J lost 4 bases, with 12 bases between them. Germline V CDR1 and CDR2: LGHNA, YSLEER. The CDR3 DNA follows: TGCGCCAGCAGCCAAGCGGGAGCAGTTCCAGATACGCAGTATTTT. Its protein product is CASSQAGAVPDTQYF.

The chain combines TRBV11-2 with TRBJ1-6, with 10 bases matching TRBD1. This CDR3 is 14 amino acids long. V lost 3 bases and J lost 10; bases outside the gene matches: 3. Germline CDR1 is SGHAT and CDR2 is FQNNGV. This CDR3 reads CASSFRDRGSPLHF. In DNA form, the CDR3 reads TGTGCCAGCAGCTTCCGGGACAGGGGCTCACCCCTCCACTTT. The whole variable domain, filled in from reference TRBV11-2 and TRBJ1-6, reads EAGVAQSPRYKIIEKRQSVAFWCNPISGHATLYWYQQILGQGPKLLIQFQNNGVVDDSQLPKDRFSAERLKGVDSTLKIQPAKLEDSAVYLCASSFRDRGSPLHFGNGTRLTVT.

V usage is TRBV4-1 and J usage is TRBJ1-2; D perhaps matches TRBD1 (6 bases). Germline values: CDR1 MGHRA, CDR2 YSYEKL. The V end was cut by 3 bases, the J end by 6 bases, with 11 bases between. This CDR3 region has 13 residues. For the CDR3, the DNA is TGCGCCAGCAGCCAGAGGGAGGGGGATGGCTACACCTTC. Encoded protein: CASSQREGDGYTF.

In its sample, this clone was seen once. The chain joins TRBV10-1 to TRBJ1-2; a possible D gene is TRBD1 (6 bases). The V and J ends lost 0 bases and 4 bases respectively, with 18 bases between them. Germline loops: CDR1 WNHNN, CDR2 SYGVQD (reference sequence). This CDR3 has 17 residues. This chain's CDR3 is CASSESTTRGAGYGYTF. The CDR3 DNA reads TGCGCCAGCAGTGAGTCGACGACCCGGGGGGCCGGCTATGGCTACACCTTC.